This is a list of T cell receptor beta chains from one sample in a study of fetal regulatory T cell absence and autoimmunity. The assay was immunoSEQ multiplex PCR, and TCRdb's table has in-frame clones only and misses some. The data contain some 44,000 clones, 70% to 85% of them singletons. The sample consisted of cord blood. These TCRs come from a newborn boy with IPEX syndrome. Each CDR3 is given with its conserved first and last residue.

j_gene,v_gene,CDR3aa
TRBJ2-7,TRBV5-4,CASSFTGQGGEQYF
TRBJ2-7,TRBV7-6,CASSLAQGAHEQYF
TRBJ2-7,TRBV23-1,CASIKGIEYEQYF
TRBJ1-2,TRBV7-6,CASSYTPSGAGGYTF
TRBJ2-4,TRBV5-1,CASSRYQGRVKNIQYF
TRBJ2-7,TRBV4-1,CASSPGGSYEQYF
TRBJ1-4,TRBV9,CASSGRDEKLFF
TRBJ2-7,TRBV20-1,CSARDPYEQYF
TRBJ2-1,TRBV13,CASGWGGLYNEQFF
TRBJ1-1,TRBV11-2,CASKQGRWNTEAFF
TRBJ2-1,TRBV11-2,CASSLAFRGGYNEQFF
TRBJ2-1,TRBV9,CASSDQVYNEQFF
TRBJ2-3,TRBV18,CASSPIAGGSTDTQYF
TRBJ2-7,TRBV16,CASSQSRPGLAGEQYF
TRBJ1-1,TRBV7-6,CASSPHPWGGVTEAFF
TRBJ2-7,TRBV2,CARGDRGYEQYF